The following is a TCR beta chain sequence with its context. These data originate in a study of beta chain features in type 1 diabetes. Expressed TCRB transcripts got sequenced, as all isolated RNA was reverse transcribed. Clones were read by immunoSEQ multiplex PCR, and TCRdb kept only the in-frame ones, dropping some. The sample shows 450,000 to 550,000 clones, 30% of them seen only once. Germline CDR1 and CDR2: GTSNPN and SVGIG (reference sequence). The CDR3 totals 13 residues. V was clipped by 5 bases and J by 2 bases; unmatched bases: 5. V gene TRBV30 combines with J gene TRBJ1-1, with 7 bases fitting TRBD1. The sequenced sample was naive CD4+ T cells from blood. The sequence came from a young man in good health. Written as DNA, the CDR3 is TGTGCCTGGGCCCGGGACAGAAACACTGAAGCTTTCTTT. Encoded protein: CAWARDRNTEAFF.